Listed below are T cell receptor beta chains from one sample, sequenced in a study of human T cells and chemical hapten exposure. TCRdb independently ran MiXCR on the RACE reads; one entry per CDR3 protein. This table has tens of thousands of distinct CDR3 sequences, roughly 13% appearing once. The sample here was whole blood, taken in connection with sensitization to the hapten diphenylcyclopropenone (DPC). Every receptor here comes from a woman in her thirties or forties with alopecia areata. Some clones in this sample may be carry-over from other donors' samples. The CDR3 runs from the conserved cysteine through the conserved F or W. A D gene is named only where the DNA matches it firmly. Only some rows state a clone size, as once, few, many or a class for expanded clones.

J	V	D	size	DNA	CDR3
TRBJ2-5	TRBV5-8	TRBD2	.	TGTGCCAGCAGCTTGGGGACTAGCGGGGACCAAGAGACCCAGTACTTC	CASSLGTSGDQETQYF
TRBJ2-3	TRBV28	TRBD2	.	TGTGCCAGCAGGTTCGCCCCTCTAGCGGGGGGGCCCACAGATACGCAGTATTTT	CASRFAPLAGGPTDTQYF
TRBJ2-1	TRBV7-8	.	many	TGTGCCAGCAGCCCAAATTACGGGACTTCGTACAATGAGCAGTTCTTC	CASSPNYGTSYNEQFF
TRBJ2-1	TRBV7-9	.	few	TGTGCCAGCAGCTTAGTAGTTGCAGCTACGGAGTTCTTC	CASSLVVAATEFF
TRBJ2-1	TRBV15	.	few	TGTGCCACCCGGGACGGGGACTACAATGAGCAGTTCTTC	CATRDGDYNEQFF
TRBJ2-4	TRBV9	.	.	TGTGCCAGCAGCGTAGGAGGGAGGAGTACCAAAAACATTCAGTACTTC	CASSVGGRSTKNIQYF
TRBJ2-7	TRBV29-1	.	few	TGCAGCATCATTGGCGACGCCTACGAGCAGTACTTC	CSIIGDAYEQYF
TRBJ2-7	TRBV5-1	.	.	TGCGCCAGCAGCTTGGGCCACTACGAGCAGTACTTC	CASSLGHYEQYF
TRBJ2-3	TRBV6-5	.	many	TGTGCCAGCAGTTCCCCTTTGACAGATACGCAGTATTTT	CASSSPLTDTQYF
TRBJ1-4	TRBV7-2	.	.	TGTGCCAGCAGCCAGAGGGGTGAAAAACTGTTTTTT	CASSQRGEKLFF
TRBJ1-1	TRBV4-1	TRBD1	many	TGCGCCAGCAGCGGGTGGACAGGGGGAAACCTAAACACTGAAGCTTTCTTT	CASSGWTGGNLNTEAFF
TRBJ1-1	TRBV6-1	.	many	TGTGCCAGCAGGACTTTACAGGTGTGGGGGGTGGCTTTCTTT	CASRTLQVWGVAFF
TRBJ2-7	TRBV5-1	TRBD1	few	TGCGTCAGCAGCTTGGCCGCAGGGGGCGAGCAGTACTTC	CVSSLAAGGEQYF
TRBJ1-2	TRBV29-1	TRBD1	.	TGCAGCGTACAGGGGGCAGGCGGCTACACCTTC	CSVQGAGGYTF